Shown below are 26 T cell receptor beta chains from a single sample sequenced in a study of blood T cell repertoires in COVID-19 (dated by TCRdb to the early 2020s). The library came from the immunoSEQ multiplex PCR assay. As stored in TCRdb, this immuneACCESS dataset retains in-frame rearrangements with V and J assigned. A fraction of the clones does not appear; measured against another copy, unresolved V genes explain less than half of the discrepancy, and the remainder lacks a known reason. This sample comprises some 320,000 clones, nearly 90% of them detected only once. The biggest ten clones account for around 10% of the sample. Material for sequencing was peripheral blood. These receptors came from a woman between 25 and 40 years old with COVID-19, enrolled during active disease.

The J gene is TRBJ1-2, the V gene TRBV5-6; D is ambiguous. Trimming stripped 3 bases from V and 8 bases from J, with 17 bases between. The CDR3 contains 14 residues. Germline lookup yields CDR1 SGHDT and CDR2 YYEEEE. This CDR3 reads CASSSPLRGRGYTF. CDR3 nucleotides: TGTGCCAGCAGCTCCCCTCTCAGAGGTCGCGGCTACACCTTC.

The rearrangement uses TRBV5-1 and TRBJ1-3, with TRBD1 identical over 7 bases. The germline V gene encodes CDR1 SGHRS and CDR2 YFSETQ. The CDR3 is 16 amino acids. Trimming cost V 0 bases and J 3 bases; bases outside gene matches: 6. CDR3: CASSLAGGRYGNTIYF. The CDR3 nucleotides are TGCGCCAGCAGCTTGGCAGGGGGTCGGTATGGAAACACCATATATTTT.

As concerns this clone: At the DNA level, this CDR3 is encoded by other sequences in the same sample as well. The chain couples TRBV2 to TRBJ2-5; the D is unclear. Trimming removed 4 bases from V and 3 bases from J, with 6 bases in between. In germline, CDR1 is SNHLY, CDR2 FYNNEI. The CDR3 spans 12 residues. The CDR3 nucleotides read TGTGCCAGCAGTGTGGTAGAAGAGACCCAGTACTTC. Translated: CASSVVEETQYF.

The gene calls are TRBV7-9 and TRBJ1-1; unclear D gene. Germline-derived CDR1 and CDR2 are SEHNR and FQNEAQ (reference sequence). The CDR3 has 14 residues. Trimming stripped 4 bases from V and 0 bases from J, with 9 bases between. The DNA of the CDR3 is TGTGCCAGCAGCTATTCAGTTTTGAACACTGAAGCTTTCTTT. Protein product: CASSYSVLNTEAFF.

The rearrangement links TRBV2 to TRBJ1-6; TRBD1 might be the D (5 bases). Deletions cut 3 bases from V and 10 bases from J, with 16 bases between. Germline CDR1 is SNHLY and CDR2 is FYNNEI. CDR3 size: 15 residues. CDR3 nucleotides: TGTGCCAGCAGTGACAATGGGGCGATTGGCTCACCCCTCCACTTT. This translates into CASSDNGAIGSPLHF. The full variable domain, its missing parts supplied by reference TRBV2 and TRBJ1-6, is EPEVTQTPSHQVTQMGQEVILRCVPISNHLYFYWYRQILGQKVEFLVSFYNNEISEKSEIFDDQFSVERPDGSNFTLKIRSTKLEDSAMYFCASSDNGAIGSPLHFGNGTRLTVT.

This sequence joins TRBV5-6 and TRBJ2-1, with D possibly matching TRBD2 (6 bases). Germline V CDR1 and CDR2: SGHDT, YYEEEE. The CDR3 is 16 amino acids. V was trimmed by 3 bases and J by 0 bases, leaving 13 bases between them. The CDR3: CASSWGVASSYNEQFF. DNA of the CDR3: TGTGCCAGCAGCTGGGGGGTCGCGAGCTCCTACAATGAGCAGTTCTTC.

This chain connects TRBV27 to TRBJ2-7, with TRBD1 matching 9 bases. With 4 bases clipped from V and 7 bases from J, the junction kept 11 bases outside the gene matches. This CDR3 region has 15 residues. CDR1 MNHEY and CDR2 SMNVEV come from the germline V gene (reference sequence). The CDR3 loop is CASSSPGTGLGEQYF. For the CDR3, the DNA is TGTGCCAGCAGTTCCCCCGGGACAGGGTTAGGTGAGCAGTACTTC.

This clone is a singleton in its sample. The chain combines TRBV12-5 with TRBJ2-7, with D perhaps matching TRBD2 (6 bases). Trimming pared 6 bases from V and 0 bases from J, leaving 18 bases between. CDR3 length: 16 residues. Germline lookup yields CDR1 LGHNT and CDR2 FRNRAP. The CDR3 nucleotides are TGTGCTAGTGGCCTAATTACTGGGACTGCCTCCTACGAGCAGTACTTC. Its translation is CASGLITGTASYEQYF.

The CDR3 spells CASTPGLGVEAFF. CDR3 bases: TGTGCCAGCACCCCGGGGTTAGGAGTTGAAGCTTTCTTT. This rearrangement joins TRBV12-3 or TRBV12-4 to TRBJ1-1, with D unclear. V lost 7 bases to trimming and J lost 7 bases, with 16 bases between them. The CDR3 is 13 residues long.

The chain is built from TRBV7-9 and TRBJ1-4; D remains ambiguous. Trimming cost V 4 bases and J 6 bases, with 9 bases left between them. Germline assignment: CDR1 SEHNR and CDR2 FQNEAQ (reference sequence). This CDR3 is built from 13 residues. The CDR3 nucleotides are TGTGCCAGCAGCTCCTCCACGGATGAAAAACTGTTTTTT. Protein: CASSSSTDEKLFF.

This rearrangement joins TRBV7-8 to TRBJ2-7; D unresolved. The CDR3 loop spans 11 amino acids. CDR1 is SGHVS and CDR2 is FQNEAQ in the germline V gene. Trimming took off 6 bases at V and 5 bases at J, with 8 bases between the two ends. The CDR3 DNA sequence: TGTGCCAGCAGTTCAACAGACGAGCAGTACTTC. This gives the protein CASSSTDEQYF. The variable domain in full, completed from reference TRBV7-8 and TRBJ2-7, reads GAGVSQSPRYKVAKRGQDVALRCDPISGHVSLFWYQQALGQGPEFLTYFQNEAQLDKSGLPSDRFFAERPEGSVSTLKIQRTQQEDSAVYLCASSSTDEQYFGPGTRLTVT.

The rearrangement uses TRBV2 and TRBJ1-5; 8 nucleotides align to TRBD1. V shed 7 bases and J 4 bases; nucleotides not matched to a gene: 6. In germline, CDR1 is SNHLY, CDR2 FYNNEI. The CDR3 runs to 14 residues. CDR3 amino acids: CASTIRDRNQPQHF. CDR3 nucleotide sequence: TGTGCCAGCACCATCCGGGACAGGAATCAGCCCCAGCATTTT.

This clone was detected once. This sequence joins TRBV19 and TRBJ2-1, with TRBD1 matching over 10 bases. The CDR3 has 14 amino acids. From germline, CDR1 is LNHDA and CDR2 SQIVND (reference sequence). After removal of 10 bases from V and 5 bases from J, the junction contained 8 bases not matched to a gene. The CDR3 spells CATRDRGRHNEQFF. CDR3 DNA: TGTGCCACAAGGGACAGGGGAAGGCACAATGAGCAGTTCTTC.

V is TRBV5-1 and J is TRBJ1-4; 9 nucleotides agree with TRBD1. Per germline, CDR1 SGHRS and CDR2 YFSETQ. Trimming took 4 bases from V and 10 from J; bases not matched to a gene: 8. The CDR3 loop spans 14 amino acids. In DNA, the CDR3 is TGCGCCAGCAGCAGGACAGGGGCCGGCGGAAAACTGTTTTTT. Translated, it gives CASSRTGAGGKLFF.

V gene TRBV3-1 (or the pseudogene TRBV3-2) combines with J gene TRBJ2-1; weak D call: TRBD1 (5 bases). The CDR3 extends over 15 amino acids. CDR1 and CDR2 (germline): LGHDT, YNNKEL (reference sequence). The V end lost 4 bases, the J end lost 12 bases, and 22 bases lay between the germline ends. The CDR3 nucleotides are TGTGCCAGCAGCCTCTACCTTGCAGGGTCATCGGGGCAGTTCTTC. This translates into CASSLYLAGSSGQFF.

The J gene is TRBJ1-1, the V gene TRBV5-1, with 9 bases lining up with TRBD1. Germline assignment: CDR1 SGHRS and CDR2 YFSETQ. The CDR3 spans 13 residues. V was pared by 4 bases and J by 6 bases, with 4 bases of the junction left unmatched. CDR3 coding DNA: TGCGCCAGCAGCCCCGGACAGGGGTCTGAAGCTTTCTTT. This gives the protein CASSPGQGSEAFF.

The chain couples TRBV18 to TRBJ2-1, with D hard to call. The germline V and J ends were trimmed by 2 bases and 4 bases, with 9 bases remaining between them. This CDR3 spans 14 amino acids. Germline lookup yields CDR1 KGHSH and CDR2 LQKENI. CDR3 sequence reads: CASSPATLYNEQFF. CDR3 nucleotide sequence: TGTGCCAGCTCACCAGCTACCCTGTACAATGAGCAGTTCTTC.

CDR3 residues: CASSSQVNTEAFF. DNA of the CDR3: TGTGCCAGCAGCTCCCAGGTGAACACTGAAGCTTTCTTT. The V gene is TRBV12-3 or TRBV12-4, the J gene TRBJ1-1, with D unresolved. V lost 6 bases to trimming and J lost 0 bases, with 8 bases between them. This CDR3 is 13 amino acids long.

The J gene is TRBJ2-1, the V gene TRBV5-1; 9 positions match TRBD1. This CDR3 is built from 15 residues. V lost 4 bases and J lost 3; bases outside the gene matches: 5. CDR1 and CDR2 (germline): SGHRS, YFSETQ. CDR3 residues: CASSERGQGYNEQFF. The CDR3 DNA sequence: TGCGCCAGCAGCGAGCGGGGACAGGGCTACAATGAGCAGTTCTTC.

This rearrangement joins TRBV11-2 to TRBJ2-3; no reliable D call. Germline CDR1 and CDR2: SGHAT and FQNNGV. Between the trimmed V and J ends, which lost 6 bases and 3 bases, there was a span of 16 bases. This CDR3 contains 15 residues. CDR3 sequence reads: CASRPIPSVTDTQYF. CDR3 bases: TGTGCCAGCAGGCCGATCCCAAGCGTGACAGATACGCAGTATTTT. Looking up the rest from reference TRBV11-2 and TRBJ2-3 gives the full variable domain: EAGVAQSPRYKIIEKRQSVAFWCNPISGHATLYWYQQILGQGPKLLIQFQNNGVVDDSQLPKDRFSAERLKGVDSTLKIQPAKLEDSAVYLCASRPIPSVTDTQYFGPGTRLTVL.

The chain joins TRBV6-2 or TRBV6-3 to TRBJ2-3, with 9 bases fitting TRBD2. The CDR3 has 18 amino acids. V dropped 6 bases and J dropped 1; count of bases not matched to a gene: 14. Germline-derived CDR1 and CDR2 are MNHEY and SVGEGT. The DNA for the CDR3 is TGTGCCAGCAGCCCTCCACCGGCGGGGGGGCAAGGCACAGATACGCAGTATTTT. The encoded protein is CASSPPPAGGQGTDTQYF.

In its sample, this clone was seen once. The rearrangement uses TRBV24-1 and TRBJ1-1; the D is unclear. The germline gives CDR1 KGHDR, CDR2 SFDVKD. The CDR3 contains 13 residues. Between the trimmed V and J ends, which lost 7 bases and 0 bases, there was a span of 8 bases. The CDR3 coding sequence is TGTGCCACCAGGAGGGAGGTGAACACTGAAGCTTTCTTT. This sequence encodes CATRREVNTEAFF.

The chain joins TRBV12-3 or TRBV12-4 to TRBJ2-3, with D perhaps matching TRBD2 (5 bases). The CDR3 length is 13 residues. With 6 bases removed from V and 3 bases from J, the gap between germline ends came to 10 bases. The CDR3 DNA reads TGTGCCAGCAGGCTACTAGGGACAGATACGCAGTATTTT. Its protein product is CASRLLGTDTQYF.

This chain uses TRBV5-1 with TRBJ2-1; TRBD1 matches at 7 bases. Trimming removed 8 bases from V and 2 bases from J; junction bases left unmatched: 7. This CDR3 spans 14 amino acids. Germline CDR1 reads SGHRS; CDR2 reads YFSETQ. CDR3 sequence reads: CASSRDRPYNEQFF. CDR3 in DNA: TGCGCCAGTTCCCGGGACAGACCCTACAATGAGCAGTTCTTC.

Here the CDR3 DNA reads TGTGCCAGCAGTTACTTCGGGAGCTTCCAAGAGACCCAGTACTTC. The encoded protein is CASSYFGSFQETQYF. This chain connects TRBV6-6 to TRBJ2-5, with D perhaps matching TRBD2 (6 bases). The CDR3 runs to 15 residues. With 1 base removed from V and 1 base from J, the gap between germline ends came to 10 bases. Germline V gene data show CDR1 as MNHNY and CDR2 as SVGAGI (reference sequence).

The chain couples TRBV5-1 to TRBJ1-1; possibly TRBD1 for D (6 bases). This CDR3 has 14 residues. With 4 bases removed from V and 4 bases from J, the gap between germline ends came to 14 bases. Per the germline V gene, CDR1 is SGHRS and CDR2 is YFSETQ. CDR3 sequence: CASSPRQEITEAFF. CDR3 coding DNA: TGCGCCAGCAGCCCACGACAGGAGATCACTGAAGCTTTCTTT.